Here is one T cell receptor (beta chain) with its context. It lacks a known antigen. Base qualities are not at hand, and no much larger clone is one base apart. The source of the sample is a study of T cell repertoires in cytomegalovirus infection (dated by TCRdb to between 2018 and 2020). With regard to the full study: Because public TCR beta signatures pointed to carriage of CMV infection together with the matching HLA type, the HLA type of each donor mattered for the analysis.

What the work shows at the level of the full study, not this receptor alone: The ex vivo response was dominated by HLA-C-restricted CMV-specific TCR beta clonotypes, and the single most frequent clonotype in two of eight donors was supplied by these HLA-C-restricted clonotypes. In both this cohort and an independent roughly 330-donor cohort, the cumulative frequency of public TCR beta family members distinguished carriers of CMV infection plus the relevant HLA type.

For sequencing, an Illumina HiSeq 1500 was employed. The public reads were reanalyzed by TCRdb: fastp trimming at Q25, MiXCR alignment, in-frame beta chains only. Here each entry gathers all rows of one CDR3 protein and keeps the most common genes and DNA. The sample table contains some 230,000 distinct CDR3 sequences; only one count was recorded for approximately 22% of them. The ten largest clones represent roughly 20% of the sample. The CDR3 goes from the cysteine to the phenylalanine over 14 residues. The only DNA kept is the CDR3, 42 bases in frame from the first base. The germline V gene (reference sequence) supplies CDR1 DFQATT and CDR2 SNEGSKA. Trimming removed 6 bases from V and 0 bases from J; the gene matches leave 7 bases unexplained.

The specimen sequenced was CD8+ T cells from PBMCs. The chain is assembled from TRBV20-1 and TRBJ2-7; TRBD1 aligns with 8 central bases. The source of this sequence is a human donor in good health (CMV status not recorded). Some clones in this sample may be carry-over from other donors' samples. The sequence in DNA is TGCAGTGCGCCAGACAGGGGAACCTCCTACGAGCAGTACTTC. It specifies CSAPDRGTSYEQYF.